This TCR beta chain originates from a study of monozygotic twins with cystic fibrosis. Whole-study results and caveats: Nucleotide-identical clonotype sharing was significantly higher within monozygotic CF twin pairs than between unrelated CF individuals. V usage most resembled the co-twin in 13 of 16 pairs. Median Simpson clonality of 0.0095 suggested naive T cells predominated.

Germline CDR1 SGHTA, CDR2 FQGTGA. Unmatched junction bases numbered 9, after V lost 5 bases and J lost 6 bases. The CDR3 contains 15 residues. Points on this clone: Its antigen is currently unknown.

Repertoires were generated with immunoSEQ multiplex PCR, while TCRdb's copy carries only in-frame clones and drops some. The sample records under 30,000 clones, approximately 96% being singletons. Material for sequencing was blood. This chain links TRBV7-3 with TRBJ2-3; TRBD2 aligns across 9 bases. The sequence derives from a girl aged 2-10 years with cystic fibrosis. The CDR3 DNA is TGTGCCAGCAGCCACACCCTAGCGGGAAGGGATACGCAGTATTTT. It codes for CASSHTLAGRDTQYF.